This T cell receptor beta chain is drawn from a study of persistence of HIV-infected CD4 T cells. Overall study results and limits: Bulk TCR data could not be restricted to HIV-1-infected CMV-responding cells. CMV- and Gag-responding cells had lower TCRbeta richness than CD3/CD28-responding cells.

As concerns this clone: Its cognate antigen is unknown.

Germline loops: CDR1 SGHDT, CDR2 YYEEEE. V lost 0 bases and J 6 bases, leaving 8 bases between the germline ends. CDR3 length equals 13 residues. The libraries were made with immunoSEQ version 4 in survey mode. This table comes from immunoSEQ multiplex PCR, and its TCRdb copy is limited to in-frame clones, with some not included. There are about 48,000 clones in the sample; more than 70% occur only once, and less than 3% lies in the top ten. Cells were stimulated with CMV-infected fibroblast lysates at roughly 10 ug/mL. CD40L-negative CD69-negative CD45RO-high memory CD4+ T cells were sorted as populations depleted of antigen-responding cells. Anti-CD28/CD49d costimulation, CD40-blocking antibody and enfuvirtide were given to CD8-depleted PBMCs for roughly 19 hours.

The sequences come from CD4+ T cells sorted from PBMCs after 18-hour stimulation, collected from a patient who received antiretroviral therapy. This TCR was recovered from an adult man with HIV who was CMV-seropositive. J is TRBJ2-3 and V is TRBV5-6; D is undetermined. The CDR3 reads CASSLVDRDTQYF. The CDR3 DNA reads TGTGCCAGCAGCTTGGTGGATAGGGATACGCAGTATTTT.